The TCR beta chain described here comes from a study of T cells in Graves' hyperthyroidism and ophthalmopathy. This clonotype was recorded many times. There are 13 residues in the CDR3. The V end lost 6 bases, the J end lost 2 bases, and 11 bases lay between the germline ends. In germline, CDR1 is LNHDA, CDR2 SQIVND (reference sequence). Amplification of TCR beta CDR3 regions was performed using RNA transcripts as template. HTBI primers were the set used in a first-round RT-PCR of the TCR CDR3. TCRdb itself ran the multiplex PCR reads through MiXCR, one entry per CDR3 protein. The sample carries under 800,000 distinct CDR3 sequences, about 14% recorded once.

The chain combines TRBV19 with TRBJ2-7; D gene ambiguous. Sequencing used blood. The sequence came from a woman between 18 and 29 years old with Graves' hyperthyroidism. CDR3 DNA sequence: TGTGCCAGTAGGTACGGACCAACCTACGAGCAGTACTTC. Its translation is CASRYGPTYEQYF.